A single sample gave rise to the 30 T cell receptor beta chains below, sequenced in a study of vaccination effects on CD4 cells after COVID-19. These receptors' targets are unknown. Peptide-pool stimulation followed by sequencing identified expanded antigen-specific CD4+ clonotypes in the ViraFEST assay. Cells that had been cultured for roughly ten days were the source of isolated CD4+ T cells. Participants were given two doses of BNT162b2 or mRNA-1273 vaccine. Only in-frame clones appear in the TCRdb table, and some are missing; sequencing was by immunoSEQ multiplex PCR. The profile shows almost 70,000 clones, just under 75% of them singletons. Sample: CD4+ T cells from PBMCs cultured with HCoV-229E spike peptides, taken after COVID-19 vaccination. Source of these receptors: a human donor who received a COVID-19 vaccine.

The chain recombines TRBV19 with TRBJ2-1; 8 bases are a match to TRBD1. CDR1 and CDR2 (germline): LNHDA, SQIVND (reference sequence). This CDR3 spans 13 amino acids. Germline trimming cut 9 bases from V and 7 bases from J; bases unmatched to any gene: 8. In DNA, the CDR3 is TGTGCCAGACCCGGACAGGGTGAGAATGAGCAGTTCTTC. This sequence encodes CARPGQGENEQFF.

The V call is TRBV11-3, the J call TRBJ2-2; D uncertain. The CDR3 length is 14 residues. Trimming took 5 bases from V and 6 from J, leaving 13 bases between them. Germline CDR1 and CDR2: SGHNT and YENEEA. The CDR3 DNA follows: TGTGCCAGCAGCCCCTCGAGGAGCGCCGGGGAGCTGTTTTTT. Protein: CASSPSRSAGELFF.

This clone occurred a few times. This chain connects TRBV28 to TRBJ2-7, with D maybe TRBD1 (6 bases). This CDR3 region has 12 residues. V was trimmed by 5 bases and J by 7 bases, leaving 12 bases between them. Germline CDR1 reads MDHEN; CDR2 reads SYDVKM. CDR3 nucleotide sequence: TGTGCCAGCAGTCCACGCCAGGGGGAGCAGTACGTC. This codes for CASSPRQGEQYV.

The gene calls are TRBV2 and TRBJ1-1, with 9 bases matching TRBD1. This CDR3 comprises 12 residues. The V and J ends lost 8 bases and 7 bases, in that order; junction bases with no gene match: 5. Per germline, CDR1 SNHLY and CDR2 FYNNEI. CDR3 sequence: CASGDRGVEAFF. The CDR3 DNA is TGTGCCAGCGGCGACAGGGGGGTTGAAGCTTTCTTT.

The CDR3 reads CATSDSRQGINQPQHF. The CDR3 DNA reads as TGTGCCACCAGTGATAGCCGACAGGGAATAAATCAGCCCCAGCATTTT. The chain carries TRBV24-1 and TRBJ1-5; TRBD1 aligns across 7 bases. Looked up from germline, CDR1 is KGHDR and CDR2 is SFDVKD. CDR3 length: 16 amino acids. Germline trimming cut 3 bases from V and 4 bases from J; bases unmatched to any gene: 8.

J is TRBJ2-1 and V is TRBV2; 8 bases are a match to TRBD1. This CDR3 has 13 residues. Germline V gives CDR1 SNHLY, CDR2 FYNNEI. The V and J ends lost 6 bases and 8 bases, in that order; junction bases with no gene match: 6. CDR3 amino acids: CASRKGTGHEQFF. The DNA for the CDR3 is TGTGCCAGCAGGAAAGGGACAGGCCATGAGCAGTTCTTC.

The chain is built from TRBV7-9 and TRBJ1-4; D is uncertain. CDR3 length: 15 amino acids. CDR1 and CDR2 (germline): SEHNR, FQNEAQ (reference sequence). V dropped 0 bases and J dropped 1 base, with 6 bases sitting between them. The CDR3 DNA reads TGTGCCAGCAGCTTAGCGCTGCGAACTAATGAAAAACTGTTTTTT. It encodes CASSLALRTNEKLFF.

This clone has just one count. The chain carries TRBV25-1 and TRBJ1-1; 7 nucleotides align to TRBD1. This CDR3 comprises 13 residues. Germline V lookup: CDR1 MGHDK, CDR2 SYGVNS. V dropped 6 bases and J dropped 3; count of bases not matched to a gene: 4. This CDR3 reads CASRYTGDTEAFF. The CDR3 region has the DNA TGTGCCAGCAGGTATACAGGGGACACTGAAGCTTTCTTT.

The chain combines TRBV2 with TRBJ2-1; 8 positions match TRBD1. The germline CDR1 and CDR2 sequences are SNHLY and FYNNEI. There are 15 residues in the CDR3. The J segment lost 6 bases and the V segment lost 6 bases, leaving 10 bases of the junction unmatched. This chain's CDR3 is CASSTGTGIINEQFF. The CDR3 DNA sequence: TGTGCCAGCAGCACCGGGACAGGTATAATCAATGAGCAGTTCTTC.

Only one count was recorded for this clone. The chain combines TRBV24-1 with TRBJ1-2, with D possibly being TRBD1 (5 bases). V lost 2 bases, J lost 2 bases, and 8 bases lay in between. Germline V CDR1 and CDR2: KGHDR, SFDVKD. The CDR3 contains 14 residues. The CDR3 nucleotides are TGTGCCACCAGTGATTACGGGACGAACTATGGCTACACCTTC. It translates to CATSDYGTNYGYTF.

The chain is built from TRBV6-5 and TRBJ1-3; D not certain. V shed 5 bases and J shed 0 bases, with 11 bases lying between them. The CDR3 is 15 residues long. Germline V CDR1 and CDR2: MNHEY, SVGAGI. The CDR3 coding sequence is TGTGCCAGCAGTAAACAGCCCTCCTCTGGAAACACCATATATTTT. Translated: CASSKQPSSGNTIYF.

V and J are TRBV4-3 and TRBJ2-5; D not certain. The CDR3 length is 15 residues. Trimming stripped 0 bases from V and 8 bases from J, with 16 bases between. Germline V gives CDR1 LGHNA, CDR2 YSLEER. The CDR3 region is CASSQDGQAGYTQYF. The DNA of the CDR3 is TGCGCCAGCAGCCAAGATGGGCAGGCCGGTTATACCCAGTACTTC.

The chain links TRBV7-3 to TRBJ2-3; D gene unclear. The germline CDR1 and CDR2 sequences are SGHTA and FQGTGA. Trimming left V 5 bases short and J 0 bases short, with 6 bases between. This CDR3 region has 13 residues. The CDR3 region is CASSPSSTDTQYF. The CDR3 DNA is TGTGCCAGCAGCCCCAGTAGCACAGATACGCAGTATTTT.

CDR3 in amino acids: CASSKGQGNTEAFF. The CDR3 coding sequence is TGTGCCAGCAGCAAAGGACAGGGGAATACTGAAGCTTTCTTT. The gene calls are TRBV7-9 and TRBJ1-1, with 9 bases aligning to TRBD1. This CDR3 spans 14 amino acids. Germline CDR1 and CDR2: SEHNR and FQNEAQ (reference sequence). The V and J ends lost 5 bases and 5 bases, in that order; junction bases with no gene match: 6.

The V gene is TRBV5-6, the J gene TRBJ2-1; 8 positions agree with TRBD2. Germline-derived CDR1 and CDR2 are SGHDT and YYEEEE. Losses at the gene ends were 0 bases for V and 3 bases for J; bases not matched to a gene: 5. The CDR3 is made up of 16 amino acids. CDR3 DNA: TGTGCCAGCAGCTTGGGGGTCAGCGGGGGCTACAATGAGCAGTTCTTC. Translated: CASSLGVSGGYNEQFF.

This clone has only a few counts. This rearrangement joins TRBV7-2 to TRBJ1-1; maybe TRBD1 (5 bases). This CDR3 contains 13 residues. Trimming removed 4 bases from V and 1 base from J, with 7 bases in between. In germline, CDR1 is SGHTA, CDR2 FQGNSA. The CDR3 is CASSSQGNTEAFF. CDR3 sequence (DNA): TGTGCCAGCAGCTCTCAGGGGAACACTGAAGCTTTCTTT.

This clone was found a few times. V usage is TRBV6-6 and J usage is TRBJ1-5; TRBD1 agrees at 7 bases. V lost 5 bases, J lost 7 bases, and 2 bases stayed unmatched. The CDR3 runs to 12 residues. CDR1 MNHNY and CDR2 SVGAGI come from the germline V gene (reference sequence). CDR3 in amino acids: CASSRQGQPQHF. CDR3 coding DNA: TGTGCCAGCAGTCGACAGGGCCAGCCCCAGCATTTT.

CDR3 sequence: CASSYVDRDQPQHF. The CDR3 coding sequence is TGTGCCAGCAGTTACGTGGACAGGGACCAGCCCCAGCATTTT. The chain combines TRBV6-2 or TRBV6-3 with TRBJ1-5; 8 bases are a match to TRBD1. Trimming took 2 bases from V and 7 from J; bases not matched to a gene: 4. The CDR3 consists of 14 residues. The V gene's germline CDR1 is MNHEY and CDR2 SVGEGT.

The rearrangement joins TRBV7-2 to TRBJ2-5; TRBD1 or TRBD2 may be the D gene (5 bases each). Trimming took 5 bases from V and 5 from J, leaving 15 bases between them. The CDR3 loop spans 14 amino acids. Germline-derived CDR1 and CDR2 are SGHTA and FQGNSA. The CDR3: CASSRNRGGETQYF. The CDR3 bases are TGTGCCAGCAGCCGGAACCGGGGCGGGGAGACCCAGTACTTC. Full variable domain (outside the CDR3, taken from reference TRBV7-2 and TRBJ2-5): GAGVSQSPSNKVTEKGKDVELRCDPISGHTALYWYRQSLGQGLEFLIYFQGNSAPDKSGLPSDRFSAERTGGSVSTLTIQRTQQEDSAVYLCASSRNRGGETQYFGPGTRLLVL.

The chain uses TRBV24-1 and TRBJ2-1; TRBD2 matches at 10 bases. There are 16 residues in the CDR3. V was clipped by 0 bases and J by 9 bases; unmatched bases: 7. CDR1 and CDR2 from the germline V gene are KGHDR and SFDVKD. The CDR3 region has the DNA TGTGCCACCAGTGATTTGAGCGGGGGGGCTACGGGTGAGCAGTTCTTC. Translated, it gives CATSDLSGGATGEQFF.

The V gene is TRBV3-1 (or the pseudogene TRBV3-2), the J gene TRBJ2-5; no clear D. The CDR3 extends over 13 amino acids. Between the trimmed V and J ends, which lost 1 base and 4 bases, there was a span of 7 bases. Germline CDR1 and CDR2: LGHDT and YNNKEL (reference sequence). CDR3: CASSQGVVETQYF. The CDR3 coding sequence is TGTGCCAGCAGCCAAGGGGTCGTAGAGACCCAGTACTTC.

The CDR3 nucleotides read TGTGCCAGTAGTCAACAGGGGGCATCGGCTGAAGCTTTCTTT. Its translation: CASSQQGASAEAFF. J is TRBJ1-1 and V is TRBV19, with 9 nucleotides matching TRBD1. The CDR3 contains 14 residues. The germline V gene has CDR1 LNHDA and CDR2 SQIVND (reference sequence). The V gene end was trimmed by 5 bases and the J gene end by 6 bases; junction bases not matched to a gene: 7.

This chain joins TRBV5-4 and TRBJ2-1; D tentatively reads TRBD1 or TRBD2 (5 bases each). The germline gives CDR1 SGHNT, CDR2 YYREEE (reference sequence). The CDR3 is 15 amino acids. Trimming shortened V by 4 bases and J by 2 bases, and 13 bases separated the two germline ends. DNA of the CDR3: TGTGCCAGCAGCCTCGGGACGGTACCCTACAATGAGCAGTTCTTC. Protein: CASSLGTVPYNEQFF. The entire variable domain, with the rest obtained from reference TRBV5-4 and TRBJ2-1, is as follows: ETGVTQSPTHLIKTRGQQVTLRCSSQSGHNTVSWYQQALGQGPQFIFQYYREEENGRGNFPPRFSGLQFPNYSSELNVNALELDDSALYLCASSLGTVPYNEQFFGPGTRLTVL.

V gene TRBV7-8 combines with J gene TRBJ1-1, with D possibly TRBD1 on 5 matching bases. The germline V and J ends were trimmed by 2 bases and 11 bases, with 9 bases remaining between them. Germline lookup yields CDR1 SGHVS and CDR2 FQNEAQ. CDR3 length: 11 residues. The CDR3 DNA follows: TGTGCCAGCAGCTTACAGGGATGGGCTTTCTTT. It translates to CASSLQGWAFF.

The chain is built from TRBV4-1 and TRBJ2-3; 9 bases align to TRBD1. V shed 0 bases and J 5 bases; nucleotides not matched to a gene: 9. The CDR3 is made up of 17 amino acids. CDR1 is MGHRA and CDR2 is YSYEKL in the germline V gene. The CDR3 reads CASSQDLGQGFGDTQYF. The CDR3 DNA reads TGCGCCAGCAGCCAAGATTTGGGACAGGGTTTTGGAGATACGCAGTATTTT.

This chain joins TRBV5-1 and TRBJ2-5, with 16 bases lining up with TRBD2. There are 21 residues in the CDR3. Germline CDR1 is SGHRS and CDR2 is YFSETQ. With 2 bases clipped from V and 5 bases from J, the junction kept 18 bases outside the gene matches. In nucleotides, the CDR3 is TGCGCCAGCAGCTTCGTGCTGGGGACTAGCGGGGGGGCCAGGTTTGTGGAGACCCAGTACTTC. Amino acid sequence: CASSFVLGTSGGARFVETQYF.

This sequence joins TRBV9 and TRBJ1-1; D is unclear. This CDR3 comprises 14 residues. V was clipped by 3 bases and J by 4 bases, with 13 bases between them. CDR1 is SGDLS, CDR2 YYNGEE, per germline. The DNA of the CDR3 is TGTGCCAGCAGCGCGTACGAGGGCGGCACTGAAGCTTTCTTT. Its protein is CASSAYEGGTEAFF.

The rearrangement links TRBV18 to TRBJ2-3; TRBD1 is a possible D gene (6 bases). V was clipped by 6 bases and J by 0 bases, with 13 bases between them. The CDR3 is 15 residues long. Germline V gene sequence: CDR1 KGHSH, CDR2 LQKENI. The CDR3 region is CASSINRDSTDTQYF. As DNA, the CDR3 is TGTGCCAGCTCGATTAACAGGGATAGCACAGATACGCAGTATTTT.

The rearrangement uses TRBV12-5 and TRBJ1-5, with a weak D call TRBD1 (5 bases). The germline CDR1 and CDR2 sequences are LGHNT and FRNRAP. The CDR3 extends over 19 amino acids. The ends were cut back, 5 bases at V and 0 bases at J, with 23 bases in the middle. The CDR3 DNA reads TGTGCTAGTGGTCTCCTTCCCGACGGGAGGGGCCATAGCAATCAGCCCCAGCATTTT. Its protein product is CASGLLPDGRGHSNQPQHF.

J is TRBJ2-3 and V is TRBV24-1; no reliable D call. Germline lookup yields CDR1 KGHDR and CDR2 SFDVKD. The length of the CDR3 is 13 residues. Trimming stripped 4 bases from V and 4 bases from J, with 8 bases between. The CDR3 region has the DNA TGTGCCACCAGTGACCTCTCCCCAGATACGCAGTATTTT. Encoded protein: CATSDLSPDTQYF.